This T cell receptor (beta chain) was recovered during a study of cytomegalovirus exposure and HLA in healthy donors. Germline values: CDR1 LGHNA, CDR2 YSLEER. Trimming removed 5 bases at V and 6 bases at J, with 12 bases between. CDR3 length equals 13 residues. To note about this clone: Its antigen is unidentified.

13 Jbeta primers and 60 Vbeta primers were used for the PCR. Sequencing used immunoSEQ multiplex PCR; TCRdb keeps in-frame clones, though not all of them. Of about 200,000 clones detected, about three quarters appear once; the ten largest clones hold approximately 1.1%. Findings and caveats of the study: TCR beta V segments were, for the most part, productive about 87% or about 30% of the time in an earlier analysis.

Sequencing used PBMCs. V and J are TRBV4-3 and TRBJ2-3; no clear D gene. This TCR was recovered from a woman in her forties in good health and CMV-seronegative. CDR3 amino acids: CASSVILGDTQYF. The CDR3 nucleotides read TGCGCCAGCAGCGTTATCCTCGGGGATACGCAGTATTTT.